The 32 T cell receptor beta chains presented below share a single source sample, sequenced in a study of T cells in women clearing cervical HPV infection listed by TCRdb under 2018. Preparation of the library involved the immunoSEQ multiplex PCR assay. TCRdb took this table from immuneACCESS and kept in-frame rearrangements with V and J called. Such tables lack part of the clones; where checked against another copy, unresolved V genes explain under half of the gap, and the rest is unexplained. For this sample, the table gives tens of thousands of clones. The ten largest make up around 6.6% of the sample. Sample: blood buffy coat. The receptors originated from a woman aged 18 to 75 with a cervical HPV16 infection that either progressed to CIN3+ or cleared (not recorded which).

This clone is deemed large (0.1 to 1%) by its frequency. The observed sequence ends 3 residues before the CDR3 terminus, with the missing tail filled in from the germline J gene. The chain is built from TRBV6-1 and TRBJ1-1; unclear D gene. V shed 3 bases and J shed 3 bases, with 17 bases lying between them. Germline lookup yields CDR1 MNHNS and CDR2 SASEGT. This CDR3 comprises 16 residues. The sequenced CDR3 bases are TGTGCCAGCAGTGAGAAGGTGACTAGGTCGGACACTGAA. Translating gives CASSEKVTRSDTE. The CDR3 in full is CASSEKVTRSDTEAFF.

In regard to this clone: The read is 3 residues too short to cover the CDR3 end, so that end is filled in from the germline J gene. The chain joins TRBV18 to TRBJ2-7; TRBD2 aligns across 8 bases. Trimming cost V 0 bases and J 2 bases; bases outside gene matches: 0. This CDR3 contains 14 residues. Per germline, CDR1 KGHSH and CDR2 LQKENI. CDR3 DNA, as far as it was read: TGTGCCAGCTCACCACCTAGCGGGGCCTACGAG. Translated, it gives CASSPPSGAYE. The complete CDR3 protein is CASSPPSGAYEQYF.

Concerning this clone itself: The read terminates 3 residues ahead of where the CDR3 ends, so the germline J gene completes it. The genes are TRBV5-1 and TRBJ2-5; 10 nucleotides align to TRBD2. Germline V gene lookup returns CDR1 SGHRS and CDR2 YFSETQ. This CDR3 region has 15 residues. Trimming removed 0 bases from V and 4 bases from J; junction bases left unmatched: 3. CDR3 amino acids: CASSLGASGGETQYF. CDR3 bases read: TGCGCCAGCAGCTTGGGGGCTAGCGGGGGAGAGACC.

The CDR3 here is CASSPPEGRYEQYF. The sequenced CDR3 bases are TGTGCCAGCTCACCACCGGAGGGCCGGTACGAG. The rearrangement joins TRBV18 to TRBJ2-7, with a tentative D call TRBD2 (6 bases). The read falls 3 residues short of the CDR3 end, and the missing part is taken from the germline J gene. Trimming pared 0 bases from V and 4 bases from J, leaving 10 bases between. The CDR3 loop spans 14 amino acids. Germline V gene lookup returns CDR1 KGHSH and CDR2 LQKENI.

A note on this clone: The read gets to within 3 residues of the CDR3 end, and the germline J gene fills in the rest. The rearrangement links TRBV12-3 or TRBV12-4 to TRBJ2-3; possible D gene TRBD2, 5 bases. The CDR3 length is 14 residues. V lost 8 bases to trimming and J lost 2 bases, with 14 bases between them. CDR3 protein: CASHPGKPTDTQYF. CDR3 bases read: TGTGCCAGCCACCCGGGGAAACCCACAGATACG.

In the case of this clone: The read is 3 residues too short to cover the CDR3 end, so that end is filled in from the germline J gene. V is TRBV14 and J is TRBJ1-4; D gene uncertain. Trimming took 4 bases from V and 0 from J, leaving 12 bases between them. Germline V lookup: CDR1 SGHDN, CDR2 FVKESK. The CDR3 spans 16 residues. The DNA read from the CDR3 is TGTGCCAGCAGCCTCGGTAGCAGAGCAACTAATGAAAAA. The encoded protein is CASSLGSRATNEK. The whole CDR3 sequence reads CASSLGSRATNEKLFF.

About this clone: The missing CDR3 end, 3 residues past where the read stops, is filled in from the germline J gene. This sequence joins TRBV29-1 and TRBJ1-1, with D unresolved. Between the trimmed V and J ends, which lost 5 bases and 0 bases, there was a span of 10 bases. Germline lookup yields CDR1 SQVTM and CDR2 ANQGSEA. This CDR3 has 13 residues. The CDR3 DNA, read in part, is TGCAGCGTTTGTAAAAGGCTGAACACTGAA. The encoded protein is CSVCKRLNTE. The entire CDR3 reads CSVCKRLNTEAFF.

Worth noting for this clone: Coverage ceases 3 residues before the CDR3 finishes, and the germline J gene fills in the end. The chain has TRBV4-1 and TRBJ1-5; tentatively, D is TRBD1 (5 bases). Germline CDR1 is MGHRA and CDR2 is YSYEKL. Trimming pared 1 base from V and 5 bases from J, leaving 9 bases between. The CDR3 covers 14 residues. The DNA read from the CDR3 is TGCGCCAGCAGCCAAGTCGGGGGAGATCAGCCC. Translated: CASSQVGGDQP. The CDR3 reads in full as CASSQVGGDQPQHF.

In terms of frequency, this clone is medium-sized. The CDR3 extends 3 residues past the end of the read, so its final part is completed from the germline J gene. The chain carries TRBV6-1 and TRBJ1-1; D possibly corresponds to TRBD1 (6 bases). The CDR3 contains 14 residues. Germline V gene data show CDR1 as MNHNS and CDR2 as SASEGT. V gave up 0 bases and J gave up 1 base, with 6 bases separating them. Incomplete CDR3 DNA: TGTGCCAGCAGTGAAGCGACAGGGAACACTGAA. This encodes CASSEATGNTE. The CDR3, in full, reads CASSEATGNTEAFF.

CDR3 region: CASSFVPGTNYGYTF. The part of the CDR3 DNA that was read is TGCGCCAGCAGCTTCGTTCCAGGGACTAACTATGGC. The gene calls are TRBV5-1 and TRBJ1-2; weak D call: TRBD1 (5 bases). From the germline J gene comes the end of the CDR3, since the read stops 3 residues before it. This CDR3 comprises 15 residues. Germline V gives CDR1 SGHRS, CDR2 YFSETQ. Trimming removed 2 bases from V and 0 bases from J, with 11 bases in between.

Partial CDR3 DNA: TGTGCCAGTGGTCCCGGTAAAGGCACACACAGGGCAACAGATACG. It translates to CASGPGKGTHRATDT. The entire CDR3 protein reads CASGPGKGTHRATDTQYF. The chain is built from TRBV19 and TRBJ2-3; D is perhaps TRBD1 (6 bases). The sequence runs out 3 residues before the end of the CDR3; the remainder is reconstructed from the germline J gene. Trimming pared 8 bases from V and 3 bases from J, leaving 27 bases between. CDR1 and CDR2 (germline): LNHDA, SQIVND (reference sequence). The length of the CDR3 is 18 residues.

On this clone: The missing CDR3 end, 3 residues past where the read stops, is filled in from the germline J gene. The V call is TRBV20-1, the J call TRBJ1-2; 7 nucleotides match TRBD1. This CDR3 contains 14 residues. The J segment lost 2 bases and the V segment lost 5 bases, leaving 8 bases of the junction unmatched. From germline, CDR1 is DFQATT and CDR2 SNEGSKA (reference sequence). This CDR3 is CSARGTEGNYGYTF. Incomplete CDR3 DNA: TGCAGTGCTCGAGGGACAGAAGGGAACTATGGC.

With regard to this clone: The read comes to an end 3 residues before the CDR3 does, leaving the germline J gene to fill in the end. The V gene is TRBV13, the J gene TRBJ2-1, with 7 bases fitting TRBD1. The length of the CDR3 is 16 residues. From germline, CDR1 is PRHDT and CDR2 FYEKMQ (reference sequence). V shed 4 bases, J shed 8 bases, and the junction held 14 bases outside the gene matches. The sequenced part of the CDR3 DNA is TGTGCCAGCAGCTCCTCCGGGACAGCTACTGTCCATGAG. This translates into CASSSSGTATVHE. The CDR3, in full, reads CASSSSGTATVHEQFF.

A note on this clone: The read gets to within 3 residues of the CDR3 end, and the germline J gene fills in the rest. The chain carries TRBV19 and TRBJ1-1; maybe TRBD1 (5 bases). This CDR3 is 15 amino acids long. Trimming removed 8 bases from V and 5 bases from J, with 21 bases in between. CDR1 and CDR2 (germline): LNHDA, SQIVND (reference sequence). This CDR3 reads CASYAYLRERTEAFF. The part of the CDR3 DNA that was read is TGTGCCAGTTACGCATACCTCAGGGAAAGGACTGAA. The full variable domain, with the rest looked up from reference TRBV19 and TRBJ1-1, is DGGITQSPKYLFRKEGQNVTLSCEQNLNHDAMYWYRQDPGQGLRLIYYSQIVNDFQKGDIAEGYSVSREKKESFPLTVTSAQKNPTAFYLCASYAYLRERTEAFFGQGTRLTVV.

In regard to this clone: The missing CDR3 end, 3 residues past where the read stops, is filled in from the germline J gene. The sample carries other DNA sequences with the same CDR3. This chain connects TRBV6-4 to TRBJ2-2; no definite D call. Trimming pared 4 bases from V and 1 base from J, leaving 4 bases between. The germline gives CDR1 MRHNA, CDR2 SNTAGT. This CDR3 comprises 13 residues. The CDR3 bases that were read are TGTGCCAGCAGTGCGGGGAACACCGGGGAG. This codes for CASSAGNTGE. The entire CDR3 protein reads CASSAGNTGELFF.

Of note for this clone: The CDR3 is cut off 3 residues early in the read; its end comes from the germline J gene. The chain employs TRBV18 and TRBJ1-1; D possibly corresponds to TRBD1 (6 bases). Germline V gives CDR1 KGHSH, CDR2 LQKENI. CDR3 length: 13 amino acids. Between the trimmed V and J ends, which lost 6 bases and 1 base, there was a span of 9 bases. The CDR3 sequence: CASSGAENTEAFF. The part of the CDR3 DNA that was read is TGTGCCAGCTCGGGGGCGGAGAACACTGAA.

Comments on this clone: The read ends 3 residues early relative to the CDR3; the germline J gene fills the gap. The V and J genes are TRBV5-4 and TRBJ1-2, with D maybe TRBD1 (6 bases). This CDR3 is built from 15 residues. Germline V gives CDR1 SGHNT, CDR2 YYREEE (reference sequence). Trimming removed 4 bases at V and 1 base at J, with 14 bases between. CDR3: CASSGYREFNYGYTF. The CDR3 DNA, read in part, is TGTGCCAGCAGCGGTTACAGGGAGTTTAACTATGGC.

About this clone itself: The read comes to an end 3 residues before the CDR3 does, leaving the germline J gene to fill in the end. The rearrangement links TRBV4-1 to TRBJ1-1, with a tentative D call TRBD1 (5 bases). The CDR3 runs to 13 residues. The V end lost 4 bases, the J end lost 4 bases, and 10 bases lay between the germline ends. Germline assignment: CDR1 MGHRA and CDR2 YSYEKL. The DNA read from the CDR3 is TGCGCCAGCAGCCCCAGGGAGCGCACTGAA. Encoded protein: CASSPRERTE. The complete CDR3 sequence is CASSPRERTEAFF.

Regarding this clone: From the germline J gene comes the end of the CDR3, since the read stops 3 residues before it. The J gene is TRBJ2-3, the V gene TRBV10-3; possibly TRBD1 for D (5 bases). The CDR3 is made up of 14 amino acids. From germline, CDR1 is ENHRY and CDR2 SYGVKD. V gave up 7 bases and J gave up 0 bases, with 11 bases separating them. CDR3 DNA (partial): TGTGCCATCACCCAGGGTACTAGCACAGATACG. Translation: CAITQGTSTDT. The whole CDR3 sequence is CAITQGTSTDTQYF.

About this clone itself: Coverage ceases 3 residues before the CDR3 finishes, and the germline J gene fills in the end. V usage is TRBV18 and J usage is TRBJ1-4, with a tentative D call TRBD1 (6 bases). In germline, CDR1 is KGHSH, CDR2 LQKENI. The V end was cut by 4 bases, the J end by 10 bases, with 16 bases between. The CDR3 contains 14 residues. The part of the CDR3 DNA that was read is TGTGCCAGCTCACGAAACAGGGTCCAAGGAAAA. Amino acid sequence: CASSRNRVQGK. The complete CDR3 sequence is CASSRNRVQGKLFF.

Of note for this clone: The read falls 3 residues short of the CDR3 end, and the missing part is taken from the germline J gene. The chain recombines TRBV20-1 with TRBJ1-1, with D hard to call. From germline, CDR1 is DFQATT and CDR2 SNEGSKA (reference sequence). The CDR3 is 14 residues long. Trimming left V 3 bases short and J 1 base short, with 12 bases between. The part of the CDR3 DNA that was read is TGCAGTGCTAGGAAGGTCAGCGGGAACACTGAA. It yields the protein CSARKVSGNTE. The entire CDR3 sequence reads CSARKVSGNTEAFF.

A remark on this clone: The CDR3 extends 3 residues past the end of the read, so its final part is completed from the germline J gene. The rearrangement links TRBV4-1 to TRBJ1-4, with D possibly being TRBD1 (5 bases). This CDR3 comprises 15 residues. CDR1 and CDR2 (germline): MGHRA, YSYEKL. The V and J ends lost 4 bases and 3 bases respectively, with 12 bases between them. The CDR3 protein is CASSLGEGSNEKLFF. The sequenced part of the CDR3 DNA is TGCGCCAGCAGCCTAGGGGAGGGTTCTAATGAAAAA.

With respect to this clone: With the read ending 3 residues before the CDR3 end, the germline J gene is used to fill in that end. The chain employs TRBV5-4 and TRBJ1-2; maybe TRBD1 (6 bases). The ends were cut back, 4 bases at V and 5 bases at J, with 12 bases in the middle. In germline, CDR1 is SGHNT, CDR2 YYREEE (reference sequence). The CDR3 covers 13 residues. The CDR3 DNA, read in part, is TGTGCCAGCAGCCCTGGACAGCCGTATGGC. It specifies CASSPGQPYG. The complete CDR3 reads CASSPGQPYGYTF.

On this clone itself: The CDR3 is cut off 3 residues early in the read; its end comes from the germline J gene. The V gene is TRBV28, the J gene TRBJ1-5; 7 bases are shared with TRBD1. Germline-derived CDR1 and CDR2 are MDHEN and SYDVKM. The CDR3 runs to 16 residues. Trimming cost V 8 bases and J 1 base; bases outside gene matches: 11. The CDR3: CASRQGWMDSNQPQHF. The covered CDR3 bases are TGTGCCAGCCGACAGGGTTGGATGGACAGCAATCAGCCC.

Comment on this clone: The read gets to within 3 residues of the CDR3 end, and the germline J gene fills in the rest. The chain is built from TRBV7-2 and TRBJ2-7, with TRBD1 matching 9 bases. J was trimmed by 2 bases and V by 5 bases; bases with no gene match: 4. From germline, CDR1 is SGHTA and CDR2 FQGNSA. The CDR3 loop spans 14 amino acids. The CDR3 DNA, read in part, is TGTGCCAGCAGCATAGGACAGGGGACCTACGAG. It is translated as CASSIGQGTYE. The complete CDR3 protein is CASSIGQGTYEQYF.

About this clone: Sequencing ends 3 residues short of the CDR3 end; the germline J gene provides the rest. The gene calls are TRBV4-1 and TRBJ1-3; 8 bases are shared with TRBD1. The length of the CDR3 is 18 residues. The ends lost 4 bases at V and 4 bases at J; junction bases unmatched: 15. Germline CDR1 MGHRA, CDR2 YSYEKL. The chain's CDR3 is CASSPGLLRRGLGNTIYF. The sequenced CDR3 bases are TGCGCCAGCAGCCCAGGTCTTTTACGCAGGGGGCTCGGAAACACC.

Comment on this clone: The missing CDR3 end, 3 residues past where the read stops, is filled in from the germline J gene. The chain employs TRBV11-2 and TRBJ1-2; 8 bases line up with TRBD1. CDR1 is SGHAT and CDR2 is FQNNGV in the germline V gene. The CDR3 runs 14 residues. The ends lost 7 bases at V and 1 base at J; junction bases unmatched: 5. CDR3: CASIPTGDNYGYTF. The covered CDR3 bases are TGTGCCAGCATCCCGACAGGGGATAACTATGGC. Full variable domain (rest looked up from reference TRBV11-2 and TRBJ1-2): EAGVAQSPRYKIIEKRQSVAFWCNPISGHATLYWYQQILGQGPKLLIQFQNNGVVDDSQLPKDRFSAERLKGVDSTLKIQPAKLEDSAVYLCASIPTGDNYGYTFGSGTRLTVV.

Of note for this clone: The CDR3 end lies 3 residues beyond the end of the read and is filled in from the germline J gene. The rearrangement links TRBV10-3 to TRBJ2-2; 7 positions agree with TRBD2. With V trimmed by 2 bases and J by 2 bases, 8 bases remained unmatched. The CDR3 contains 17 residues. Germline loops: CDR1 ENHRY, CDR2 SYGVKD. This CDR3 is CAISERGGGVNTGELFF. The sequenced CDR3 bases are TGTGCCATCAGTGAGAGGGGCGGGGGAGTAAACACCGGGGAG.

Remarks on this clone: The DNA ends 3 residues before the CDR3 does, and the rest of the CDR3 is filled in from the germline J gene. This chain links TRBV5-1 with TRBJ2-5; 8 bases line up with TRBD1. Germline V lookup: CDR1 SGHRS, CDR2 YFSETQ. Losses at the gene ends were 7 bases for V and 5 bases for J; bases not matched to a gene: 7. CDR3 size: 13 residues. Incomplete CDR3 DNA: TGCGCCAGCGAATCAGGGGGCGGGGAGACC. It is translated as CASESGGGET. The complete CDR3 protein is CASESGGGETQYF. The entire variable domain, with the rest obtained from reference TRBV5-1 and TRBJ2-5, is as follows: KAGVTQTPRYLIKTRGQQVTLSCSPISGHRSVSWYQQTPGQGLQFLFEYFSETQRNKGNFPGRFSGRQFSNSRSEMNVSTLELGDSALYLCASESGGGETQYFGPGTRLLVL.

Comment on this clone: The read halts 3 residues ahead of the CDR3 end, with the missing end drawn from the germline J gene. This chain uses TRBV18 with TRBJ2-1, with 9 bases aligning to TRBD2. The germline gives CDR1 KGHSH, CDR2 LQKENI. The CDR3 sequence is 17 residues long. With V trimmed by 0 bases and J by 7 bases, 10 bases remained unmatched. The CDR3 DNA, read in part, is TGTGCCAGCTCACCACCGAGACTAGCGGCCCAATTTAATGAG. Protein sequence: CASSPPRLAAQFNE. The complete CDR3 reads CASSPPRLAAQFNEQFF.

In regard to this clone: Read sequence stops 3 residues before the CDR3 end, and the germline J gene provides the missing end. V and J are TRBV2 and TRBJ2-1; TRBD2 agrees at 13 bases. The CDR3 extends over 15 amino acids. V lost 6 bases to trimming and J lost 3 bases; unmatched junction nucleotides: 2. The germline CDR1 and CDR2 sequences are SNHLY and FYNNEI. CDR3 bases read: TGTGCCAGCAGAGGACTAGCGGGGGACTACAATGAG. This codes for CASRGLAGDYNE. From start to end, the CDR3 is CASRGLAGDYNEQFF. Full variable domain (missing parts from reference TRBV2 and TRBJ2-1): EPEVTQTPSHQVTQMGQEVILRCVPISNHLYFYWYRQILGQKVEFLVSFYNNEISEKSEIFDDQFSVERPDGSNFTLKIRSTKLEDSAMYFCASRGLAGDYNEQFFGPGTRLTVL.

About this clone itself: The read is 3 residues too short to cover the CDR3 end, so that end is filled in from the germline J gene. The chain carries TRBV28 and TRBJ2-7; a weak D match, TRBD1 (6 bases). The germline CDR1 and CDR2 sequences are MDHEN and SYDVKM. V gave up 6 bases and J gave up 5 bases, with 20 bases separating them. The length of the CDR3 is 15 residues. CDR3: CASRRGQMTSHEQYF. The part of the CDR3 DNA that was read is TGTGCCAGCAGGAGGGGACAAATGACTTCCCACGAG.